These 22 T cell receptor beta chains originate from one sample sequenced in a study of blood T cell repertoires in COVID-19. The table came from immunoSEQ multiplex PCR; TCRdb's copy has only in-frame clones and leaves some out. The repertoire holds fewer than 250,000 clones, with about 83% as singletons. Sequencing was performed on peripheral blood. These receptors all stem from a human donor in a cohort sampled during active COVID-19.

J is TRBJ2-7 and V is TRBV6-6; TRBD1 might be the D (6 bases). CDR1 MNHNY and CDR2 SVGAGI come from the germline V gene (reference sequence). The CDR3 consists of 14 residues. Trimming took off 8 bases at V and 2 bases at J, with 16 bases between the two ends. In nucleotides, the CDR3 is TGTGCCAGCTCGACCTCACAGGGTCCCTACGAGCAGTACTTC. This translates into CASSTSQGPYEQYF.

The chain carries TRBV6-6 and TRBJ1-3; D perhaps matches TRBD1 (5 bases). CDR1 MNHNY and CDR2 SVGAGI come from the germline V gene (reference sequence). Deletions cut 6 bases from V and 4 bases from J, with 13 bases between. The CDR3 extends over 14 amino acids. The CDR3 sequence: CASSQRDRGNTIYF. Here the CDR3 DNA reads TGTGCCAGCAGCCAGAGAGACAGAGGAAACACCATATATTTT.

This chain connects TRBV24-1 to TRBJ2-2; maybe TRBD2 (5 bases). In germline, CDR1 is KGHDR, CDR2 SFDVKD. V lost 6 bases to trimming and J lost 1 base, with 8 bases between them. There are 14 residues in the CDR3. CDR3 sequence reads: CATSTRRNTGELFF. In DNA, the CDR3 is TGTGCCACCAGTACTAGGAGGAACACCGGGGAGCTGTTTTTT.

The CDR3 nucleotides are TGTGCCAGCAGCATACTAGCGGGCCTAAGCACAGATACGCAGTATTTT. As protein: CASSILAGLSTDTQYF. The chain is built from TRBV11-2 and TRBJ2-3; TRBD2 matches 9 bases. CDR1 and CDR2 (germline): SGHAT, FQNNGV. Trimming took 5 bases from V and 0 from J; bases not matched to a gene: 6. The CDR3 is made up of 16 amino acids. The variable domain in full, with the rest retrieved from reference TRBV11-2 and TRBJ2-3, is EAGVAQSPRYKIIEKRQSVAFWCNPISGHATLYWYQQILGQGPKLLIQFQNNGVVDDSQLPKDRFSAERLKGVDSTLKIQPAKLEDSAVYLCASSILAGLSTDTQYFGPGTRLTVL.

V usage is TRBV5-8 and J usage is TRBJ2-7; maybe TRBD2 (6 bases). V lost 3 bases to trimming and J lost 1 base, with 17 bases between them. This CDR3 is built from 16 residues. Germline V CDR1 and CDR2: SGHTS, YDEGEE. The CDR3, as DNA: TGTGCCAGCAGCTCCGACCTGCGGGGACGGTCCTACGAGCAGTACTTC. This encodes CASSSDLRGRSYEQYF.

The chain is built from TRBV19 and TRBJ1-5; TRBD1 matches at 9 bases. The CDR3 covers 15 residues. The V gene's germline CDR1 is LNHDA and CDR2 SQIVND (reference sequence). Trimming at V came to 6 bases and at J to 4 bases, leaving 7 bases not matched to a gene. CDR3 DNA sequence: TGTGCCAGTAGCGTCGCCGGGACAGGGAATCAGCCCCAGCATTTT. It specifies CASSVAGTGNQPQHF.

The chain couples TRBV6-2 or TRBV6-3 to TRBJ2-3; D not resolved. Germline V CDR1 and CDR2: MNHEY, SVGEGT. The CDR3 has 12 amino acids. The V end lost 2 bases, the J end lost 2 bases, and 2 bases lay between the germline ends. This chain's CDR3 is CASSYLTDTQYF. For the CDR3, the DNA is TGTGCCAGCAGTTACCTCACAGATACGCAGTATTTT.

The DNA for the CDR3 is TGTGCCAGCAGCCCCCTCCGGTCGGGAGTCGAAGCTTTCTTT. It translates to CASSPLRSGVEAFF. The chain has TRBV21-1 and TRBJ1-1. TRBV21-1 constitutes a pseudogene. The CDR3 covers 14 residues.

CDR3 loop: CASSLLAGVQDTQYF. As DNA, the CDR3 is TGTGCCAGCAGCCTGCTAGCGGGGGTTCAGGATACGCAGTATTTT. This sequence joins TRBV3-1 (or the pseudogene TRBV3-2) and TRBJ2-3; 10 bases agree with TRBD2. The germline CDR1 and CDR2 sequences are LGHDT and YNNKEL (reference sequence). The CDR3 runs 15 residues. V lost 4 bases to trimming and J lost 6 bases; unmatched junction nucleotides: 7.

The chain couples TRBV5-1 to TRBJ1-1, with D perhaps TRBD1 (5 bases). Trimming shortened V by 7 bases and J by 0 bases, and 13 bases separated the two germline ends. The length of the CDR3 is 14 residues. Germline-derived CDR1 and CDR2 are SGHRS and YFSETQ. CDR3 bases: TGCGCCAGCCGTCGGGCAGGGATGAACACTGAAGCTTTCTTT. Amino acids: CASRRAGMNTEAFF.

This clone came up a few times. J is TRBJ2-6 and V is TRBV4-2; D perhaps matches TRBD2 (5 bases). The V and J ends lost 1 base and 1 base respectively, with 17 bases between them. Per the germline V gene, CDR1 is LGHNA and CDR2 is YNFKEQ. This CDR3 has 19 residues. CDR3 in amino acids: CASSQVRNTRVSGANVLTF. For the CDR3, the DNA is TGTGCCAGCAGCCAAGTTCGTAACACGAGGGTATCTGGGGCCAACGTCCTGACTTTC.

This chain joins TRBV11-1 and TRBJ2-5; tentatively, D is TRBD2 (5 bases). The CDR3 spans 14 residues. V was trimmed by 6 bases and J by 5 bases, leaving 16 bases between them. CDR1 is SGHAT, CDR2 FQDESV, per germline (reference sequence). The CDR3 protein is CASSSGPERETQYF. The CDR3 nucleotides read TGTGCCAGCAGTTCGGGCCCAGAGCGGGAGACCCAGTACTTC.

In DNA form, the CDR3 reads TGTGCCACCAGCAGAGATATACCCAGGGGAGATGAGCAGTTCTTC. This sequence encodes CATSRDIPRGDEQFF. The chain uses TRBV15 and TRBJ2-1, with D possibly TRBD1 on 6 matching bases. The CDR3 loop spans 15 amino acids. Trimming pared 0 bases from V and 8 bases from J, leaving 14 bases between. CDR1 and CDR2 (germline): LNHNV, YYDKDF (reference sequence).

Only one count was recorded for this clone. The chain recombines TRBV19 with TRBJ1-5; a weak D match, TRBD1 (6 bases). Deletions cut 8 bases from V and 6 bases from J, with 14 bases between. Germline lookup yields CDR1 LNHDA and CDR2 SQIVND (reference sequence). CDR3 length: 13 residues. CDR3 protein: CASRSRGGQPQHF. In nucleotides, the CDR3 is TGTGCCAGTCGATCCAGGGGTGGTCAGCCCCAGCATTTT.

V and J are TRBV19 and TRBJ1-1; 11 nucleotides match TRBD1. This CDR3 spans 15 amino acids. CDR1 is LNHDA, CDR2 SQIVND, per germline (reference sequence). V lost 5 bases, J lost 5 bases, and 7 bases stayed unmatched. The CDR3 spells CASSLLGTGGTEAFF. CDR3 coding DNA: TGTGCCAGTAGTTTGCTCGGGACAGGGGGTACTGAAGCTTTCTTT. Looking up the rest from reference TRBV19 and TRBJ1-1 gives the full variable domain: DGGITQSPKYLFRKEGQNVTLSCEQNLNHDAMYWYRQDPGQGLRLIYYSQIVNDFQKGDIAEGYSVSREKKESFPLTVTSAQKNPTAFYLCASSLLGTGGTEAFFGQGTRLTVV.

The V call is TRBV10-2, the J call TRBJ2-7; 12 nucleotides agree with TRBD1. The CDR3 spans 14 residues. Germline V gene sequence: CDR1 WSHSY, CDR2 SAAADI. The V segment lost 7 bases and the J segment 3 bases; nucleotides outside the gene matches: 4. In DNA, the CDR3 is TGCGCCAGCATTGGGACAGGGGGCAACTACGAGCAGTACTTC. Translated, it gives CASIGTGGNYEQYF.

The chain links TRBV4-1 to TRBJ2-7; tentatively, D is TRBD2 (6 bases). The CDR3 loop spans 20 amino acids. V lost 2 bases and J lost 1, with 27 bases in between. Germline loops: CDR1 MGHRA, CDR2 YSYEKL. The CDR3 DNA follows: TGCGCCAGCAGCCAAACACCCGGGACTTGGTCACCCAGAATTTCCTACGAGCAGTACTTC. This translates into CASSQTPGTWSPRISYEQYF.

In DNA form, the CDR3 reads TGTGCCAGCAGCTTATCTTCCTCCTACGAGCAGTACTTC. Protein product: CASSLSSSYEQYF. V usage is TRBV7-3 and J usage is TRBJ2-7, with D uncertain. The germline CDR1 and CDR2 sequences are SGHTA and FQGTGA. This CDR3 region has 13 residues. Trimming removed 2 bases at V and 0 bases at J, with 5 bases between.

V gene TRBV6-5 combines with J gene TRBJ2-5, with D possibly matching TRBD2 (6 bases). Germline CDR1 and CDR2: MNHEY and SVGAGI. V was cut by 2 bases and J by 4 bases, with 11 bases left in between. The CDR3 runs 14 residues. The DNA for the CDR3 is TGTGCCAGCAGTTACGAGGGGAGGAGAGAGACCCAGTACTTC. As protein: CASSYEGRRETQYF.

The V and J genes are TRBV7-2 and TRBJ2-5, with 11 bases aligning to TRBD2. Per germline, CDR1 SGHTA and CDR2 FQGNSA. Trimming removed 5 bases from V and 4 bases from J; junction bases left unmatched: 6. CDR3 length: 15 amino acids. CDR3 protein: CASSPGSGGGETQYF. DNA for the CDR3: TGTGCCAGCAGCCCGGGTAGCGGGGGGGGAGAGACCCAGTACTTC.

The chain links TRBV6-4 to TRBJ2-7, with TRBD1 identical over 9 bases. Germline CDR1 is MRHNA and CDR2 is SNTAGT. The CDR3 sequence is 13 residues long. The junction had 4 bases not matched to a gene; V was cut back by 5 bases and J by 5 bases. The CDR3 reads CASSLRQGDEQYF. CDR3 nucleotide sequence: TGTGCCAGCAGTTTAAGACAGGGGGACGAGCAGTACTTC.

The V call is TRBV7-2, the J call TRBJ2-2; TRBD2 matches 7 bases. Trimming removed 1 base from V and 0 bases from J; junction bases left unmatched: 2. Per germline, CDR1 SGHTA and CDR2 FQGNSA. There are 16 residues in the CDR3. The CDR3 loop reads CASSLGLAANTGELFF. For the CDR3, the DNA is TGTGCCAGCAGCTTAGGCCTAGCGGCGAACACCGGGGAGCTGTTTTTT.